This entry lists 21 T cell receptor beta chains sequenced from one sample in a study of blood T cell repertoires in COVID-19. The assay was immunoSEQ multiplex PCR, and TCRdb's table has in-frame clones only and misses some. The sample lists 120,000 to 150,000 clones, 70% to 90% seen once, with roughly 8% in the top ten. The sequenced sample consisted of peripheral blood. The receptor source for this set is a woman between 55 and 75 years old with COVID-19, enrolled during active disease.

The rearrangement links TRBV10-3 to TRBJ1-1; 9 bases agree with TRBD1. Looked up from germline, CDR1 is ENHRY and CDR2 is SYGVKD. J lost 1 base, V lost 6 bases, and 3 bases had no gene match. This CDR3 is built from 14 residues. CDR3 region: CAIRGQGANTEAFF. DNA of the CDR3: TGTGCCATCAGGGGACAGGGAGCGAACACTGAAGCTTTCTTT.

This clone came up a few times. The chain employs TRBV3-1 (or the pseudogene TRBV3-2) and TRBJ2-1; no reliable D call. The length of the CDR3 is 11 residues. The V gene's germline CDR1 is LGHDT and CDR2 YNNKEL (reference sequence). Trimming pared 3 bases from V and 10 bases from J, leaving 7 bases between. CDR3 DNA sequence: TGTGCCAGCAGCCACTCCTTCGAGCAGTTCTTC. Translation gives CASSHSFEQFF.

The chain is built from TRBV6-5 and TRBJ2-7, with D possibly matching TRBD2 (6 bases). This CDR3 has 15 residues. V dropped 3 bases and J dropped 0 bases, with 12 bases sitting between them. Germline V lookup: CDR1 MNHEY, CDR2 SVGAGI. The CDR3 spells CASSYGRRDSYEQYF. The CDR3 DNA is TGTGCCAGCAGTTATGGCAGGAGGGACTCCTACGAGCAGTACTTC.

CDR3 loop: CASSVATVAGSTDTQYF. The CDR3 nucleotides read TGTGCCAGCAGCGTAGCTACGGTAGCGGGGAGCACAGATACGCAGTATTTT. The chain joins TRBV9 to TRBJ2-3; 8 bases are shared with TRBD2. With 0 bases clipped from V and 0 bases from J, the junction kept 6 bases outside the gene matches. CDR1 and CDR2 (germline): SGDLS, YYNGEE. CDR3 length: 17 residues.

J is TRBJ1-1 and V is TRBV3-1 (or the pseudogene TRBV3-2); 7 bases align to TRBD1. The germline CDR1 and CDR2 sequences are LGHDT and YNNKEL (reference sequence). The ends lost 1 base at V and 6 bases at J; junction bases unmatched: 5. The CDR3 has 14 amino acids. In DNA, the CDR3 is TGTGCCAGCAGCCAAGTCGACAGGGAAGCTGAAGCTTTCTTT. Its translation is CASSQVDREAEAFF.

The gene calls are TRBV19 and TRBJ1-6; 12 bases fit TRBD1. Germline V lookup: CDR1 LNHDA, CDR2 SQIVND (reference sequence). This CDR3 is 17 amino acids long. The trim removed 6 bases at V and 2 bases at J, leaving 5 bases unmatched. CDR3 bases: TGTGCCAGTAGGGGGACAGGGGGCGAAGCCTATAATTCACCCCTCCACTTT. As protein: CASRGTGGEAYNSPLHF.

The chain uses TRBV7-2 and TRBJ2-3; tentatively, D is TRBD1 (5 bases). The CDR3 sequence is 16 residues long. The germline gives CDR1 SGHTA, CDR2 FQGNSA. The V end lost 2 bases, the J end lost 1 base, and 13 bases lay between the germline ends. The CDR3 nucleotides read TGTGCCAGCAGCTTACCGAGCAGGGAACGCACAGATACGCAGTATTTT. Translation gives CASSLPSRERTDTQYF.

J is TRBJ2-1 and V is TRBV19, with 11 bases matching TRBD2. This CDR3 has 17 residues. CDR1 is LNHDA, CDR2 SQIVND, per germline (reference sequence). The V and J ends lost 4 bases and 5 bases, in that order; junction bases with no gene match: 10. CDR3 nucleotide sequence: TGTGCCAGTAGTACGAACCCCCCGGGACTAGCGGACAATGAGCAGTTCTTC. Translated, it gives CASSTNPPGLADNEQFF.

The chain combines TRBV3-1 (or the pseudogene TRBV3-2) with TRBJ2-6; 10 bases agree with TRBD2. Germline assignment: CDR1 LGHDT and CDR2 YNNKEL (reference sequence). This CDR3 has 17 amino acids. With V trimmed by 1 base and J by 1 base, 1 base remained unmatched. Written as DNA, the CDR3 is TGTGCCAGCAGCCAAGTAGCGGGGGGATCTGGGGCCAACGTCCTGACTTTC. It is translated as CASSQVAGGSGANVLTF.

The gene calls are TRBV6-6 and TRBJ1-4; TRBD1 might be the D (6 bases). Trimming cost V 0 bases and J 3 bases, with 8 bases left between them. From germline, CDR1 is MNHNY and CDR2 SVGAGI (reference sequence). This CDR3 region has 15 residues. The DNA for the CDR3 is TGTGCCAGCAGTTACTCGGACAGCGCTAATGAAAAACTGTTTTTT. Translated, it gives CASSYSDSANEKLFF.

This chain joins TRBV30 and TRBJ1-2; D not certain. The germline gives CDR1 GTSNPN, CDR2 SVGIG (reference sequence). V lost 0 bases and J lost 0, with 11 bases in between. CDR3 length: 15 residues. CDR3: CAWSVTREANYGYTF. CDR3 bases: TGTGCCTGGAGTGTAACGCGAGAAGCTAACTATGGCTACACCTTC.

This rearrangement joins TRBV7-2 to TRBJ2-1; TRBD2 aligns across 7 bases. Germline lookup yields CDR1 SGHTA and CDR2 FQGNSA. J was trimmed by 0 bases and V by 6 bases; bases with no gene match: 5. This CDR3 has 15 residues. CDR3 region: CASSLRTSSYNEQFF. The DNA for the CDR3 is TGTGCCAGCAGTTTACGGACTAGCTCCTACAATGAGCAGTTCTTC.

V is TRBV6-1 and J is TRBJ2-1; TRBD2 matches 10 bases. With 2 bases clipped from V and 6 bases from J, the junction kept 13 bases outside the gene matches. In germline, CDR1 is MNHNS, CDR2 SASEGT. CDR3 length equals 18 residues. The CDR3 loop is CASSEFGSIAGGGNEQFF. Here the CDR3 DNA reads TGTGCCAGCAGTGAATTTGGTTCTATAGCGGGGGGCGGCAATGAGCAGTTCTTC.

The gene calls are TRBV7-9 and TRBJ2-5; perhaps TRBD2 as D (6 bases). V was trimmed by 3 bases and J by 1 base, leaving 6 bases between them. Germline CDR1 is SEHNR and CDR2 is FQNEAQ (reference sequence). This CDR3 spans 13 amino acids. CDR3 nucleotides: TGTGCCAGCAGCTTGGGACTCCAAGAGACCCAGTACTTC. It encodes CASSLGLQETQYF.

This chain joins TRBV21-1 and TRBJ2-4; TRBD2 was called by the table and not checked on the DNA. TRBV21-1 has pseudogene status. This CDR3 region has 17 residues. The CDR3 DNA reads TGTGCCAGCAGCTATTCATGGGGACTTCTAGCCAAAAACATTCAGTACTTC. It yields the protein CASSYSWGLLAKNIQYF.

The rearrangement uses TRBV18 and TRBJ2-1; 7 bases map to TRBD1. CDR3 length: 16 residues. With V trimmed by 2 bases and J by 15 bases, 19 bases remained unmatched. The germline gives CDR1 KGHSH, CDR2 LQKENI. The DNA for the CDR3 is TGTGCCAGCTCACCAAGGACAGGAGAGAGTCCAAGGGGTCTGTTCTTC. Translation gives CASSPRTGESPRGLFF.

The chain carries TRBV7-9 and TRBJ1-2; tentatively, D is TRBD1 (5 bases). Looked up from germline, CDR1 is SEHNR and CDR2 is FQNEAQ (reference sequence). Trimming shortened V by 5 bases and J by 2 bases, and 12 bases separated the two germline ends. CDR3 length equals 14 residues. CDR3 in DNA: TGTGCCAGCAGCGCATTGCGGGGGAACTATGGCTACACCTTC. Protein sequence: CASSALRGNYGYTF.

The V gene is TRBV7-9, the J gene TRBJ1-4; D unresolved. The CDR3 totals 16 residues. Germline CDR1 and CDR2: SEHNR and FQNEAQ (reference sequence). Deletions cut 5 bases from V and 5 bases from J, with 18 bases between. CDR3 in amino acids: CASSPPRGGTNEKLFF. The CDR3 DNA reads as TGTGCCAGCAGCCCCCCCAGAGGCGGAACGAATGAAAAACTGTTTTTT.

This chain uses TRBV4-1 with TRBJ1-2; 8 bases line up with TRBD1. The J segment lost 4 bases and the V segment lost 1 base, leaving 5 bases of the junction unmatched. This CDR3 region has 15 residues. The germline V gene encodes CDR1 MGHRA and CDR2 YSYEKL. The chain's CDR3 is CASSQGQGAPYGYTF. CDR3 coding DNA: TGCGCCAGCAGCCAAGGGCAGGGGGCCCCCTATGGCTACACCTTC.

This clone was recorded a few times. The chain joins TRBV12-3 or TRBV12-4 to TRBJ1-6; D remains ambiguous. This CDR3 region has 13 residues. V lost 8 bases, J lost 11 bases, and 16 bases lay in between. The CDR3 DNA sequence: TGTGCCAGCCGGGGTGGGAGGATTGCACCCCTCCACTTT. It codes for CASRGGRIAPLHF.

This sequence joins TRBV9 and TRBJ1-1, with 9 nucleotides matching TRBD1. The CDR3 loop spans 14 amino acids. Trimming removed 3 bases from V and 4 bases from J; junction bases left unmatched: 4. Germline loops: CDR1 SGDLS, CDR2 YYNGEE. The CDR3, as DNA: TGTGCCAGCAGCGCAGGGACAGGGATCACTGAAGCTTTCTTT. Residues: CASSAGTGITEAFF.